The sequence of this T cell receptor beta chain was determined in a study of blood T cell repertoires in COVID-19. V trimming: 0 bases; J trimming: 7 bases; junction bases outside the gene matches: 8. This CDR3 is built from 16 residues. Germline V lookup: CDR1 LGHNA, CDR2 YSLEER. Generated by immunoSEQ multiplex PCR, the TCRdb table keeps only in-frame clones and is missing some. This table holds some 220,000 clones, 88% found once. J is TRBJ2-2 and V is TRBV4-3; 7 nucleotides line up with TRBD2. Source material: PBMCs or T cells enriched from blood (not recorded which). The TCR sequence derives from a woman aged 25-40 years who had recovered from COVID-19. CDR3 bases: TGCGCCAGCAGCCAAGATCTTGGGAGGGGCGGCGGGGAGCTGTTTTTT. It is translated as CASSQDLGRGGGELFF.